This is a list of T cell receptor beta chains from one sample in a study of CXCR3-negative and CXCR3-positive naive CD8 T cells. TCRdb reprocessed the 5' RACE reads and stores each CDR3 protein as one record, lacking DNA. The specimen's table records approximately 100,000 distinct CDR3 sequences. The sample comprised naive CXCR3+ CD8+ T cells from blood. The receptors were sampled from a human donor in good health. Some clones in this sample may be carry-over from other donors' samples. The CDR3 runs from the conserved cysteine through the conserved F or W.

V,J,CDR3
TRBV19,TRBJ1-5,CASRGVNSNQPQHF
TRBV19,TRBJ1-5,CASVSLGSNQPQHF
TRBV4-2,TRBJ1-2,CASSQDPQGAYGYTF
TRBV6-6,TRBJ2-5,CASSYSTWGETQYF
TRBV20-1,TRBJ2-7,CSASTQDSLSYEQYF
TRBV7-9,TRBJ2-1,CASRTSGASYNEQFF
TRBV12-3/TRBV12-4,TRBJ1-5,CASRQLGDSNQPQHF
TRBV11-3,TRBJ2-7,CASSLRGSGEQYF
TRBV9,TRBJ1-2,CASSATQGAFETRYGYTF
TRBV7-2,TRBJ2-1,CASSLDGWSSGGAEQFF